These T cell receptor beta chains were read from a single sample in a study of shared clonotypes between healthy human individuals. Method: immunoSEQ multiplex PCR; TCRdb's copy keeps in-frame clones and lacks some. The sample consists of about 1,900,000 clones, over 85% of them appearing once. Source material: naive CD8+ T cells sorted from blood. The receptors shown here come from a man aged 18 to 35 in good health. Both conserved end residues are part of each CDR3. A D gene is named only where the DNA matches it firmly. Clone size is stated in some rows and not others, as once, few, many or a class when expanded.

j_call v_call clone_size d_call cdr3_nt cdr3_aa
TRBJ1-2 TRBV11-2 . . TGTGCCAGCAGCTTAGCGGGGAGAGGGTGGGACTATGGCTACACCTTC CASSLAGRGWDYGYTF
TRBJ2-7 TRBV9 . TRBD2 TGTGCCAGCAGCGTAGAACCTAGCGGGCTCGCCTACGAGCAGTACTTC CASSVEPSGLAYEQYF
TRBJ1-1 TRBV7-9 few . TGTGCCAGCAGCCCGCAGGGCACTGAAGCTTTCTTT CASSPQGTEAFF
TRBJ2-7 TRBV29-1 . . TGCAGCGTTGGCAGAGGATCTCCCGGGCCCTACGAGCAGTACTTC CSVGRGSPGPYEQYF
TRBJ1-1 TRBV30 . . TGTGCCTGCCTGGGGGGGGTAGGCACTGAAGCTTTCTTT CACLGGVGTEAFF
TRBJ1-4 TRBV6-1 . . TGTGCCAGCAGTGAAGCAGTTAGGGTCCTTAATGAAAAACTGTTTTTT CASSEAVRVLNEKLFF
TRBJ1-4 TRBV11-2 . TRBD1 TGTGCCAGCACCCACGAGACAGGGTCTAATGAAAAACTGTTTTTT CASTHETGSNEKLFF
TRBJ2-1 TRBV28 . . TGTGCCAGCAGTTTGCTGGACAGCCCCTACAATGAGCAGTTCTTC CASSLLDSPYNEQFF
TRBJ2-2 TRBV27 . . TGTGCCAGCAGTTTCGGGGCAGGGGGAGGGCCCGGGGAGCTGTTTTTT CASSFGAGGGPGELFF
TRBJ2-3 TRBV27 . . TGTGCCAGCAGTTTATCCGGAGATACGCAGTATTTT CASSLSGDTQYF
TRBJ2-7 TRBV28 . . TGTGCCAGCAGTTTAAGAGGGTTAGACTACGAGCAGTACTTC CASSLRGLDYEQYF
TRBJ2-7 TRBV19 . . TGTGCCAGTAGTATCGCCGGGCAGGGCCGCTACGAGCAGTACTTC CASSIAGQGRYEQYF
TRBJ2-7 TRBV5-5 . TRBD1 TGTGCCAGCAGCCTCCGACAGGGGTCCTACGAGCAGTACTTC CASSLRQGSYEQYF
TRBJ2-7 TRBV13 . . TGTGCCAGCAGCTCACAGGTTAGTTCCTACGAGCAGTACTTC CASSSQVSSYEQYF
TRBJ1-2 TRBV7-9 once . TGTGCCAGCAGCTTTTCCCTCGGGGAGAGTAACTATGGCTACACCTTC CASSFSLGESNYGYTF
TRBJ2-1 TRBV7-9 . . TGTGCCAGCAGAACTCTAGCCAATGAGCAGTTCTTC CASRTLANEQFF
TRBJ2-1 TRBV27 . . TGTGCCAGCAGAAGGGACTTGAGCTCCTACAATGAGCAGTTCTTC CASRRDLSSYNEQFF
TRBJ2-7 TRBV6-5 . TRBD2 TGTGCCAGCAGTTACTCGGGCGGGAGCTCCTACGAGCAGTACTTC CASSYSGGSSYEQYF
TRBJ2-5 TRBV28 . TRBD1 TGTGCCAGCAGTTCGACAGGGGGCGATGAGACCCAGTACTTC CASSSTGGDETQYF
TRBJ2-2 TRBV27 once . TGTGCCAGCAGTACGTACACCGGGGAGCTGTTTTTT CASSTYTGELFF
TRBJ1-5 TRBV11-1 . TRBD1 TGTGCCAGCAGCCGCTTGAGAGGGGGCGGGCAGCCCCAGCATTTT CASSRLRGGGQPQHF
TRBJ1-1 TRBV5-1 . TRBD1 TGCGCCAGCAGGGACAGGGGGCGAACTGAAGCTTTCTTT CASRDRGRTEAFF
TRBJ2-3 TRBV28 . TRBD2 TGTGCCAGCAGTTTATCCATGACTAGCGGGGGAAGCACAGATACGCAGTATTTT CASSLSMTSGGSTDTQYF
TRBJ2-7 TRBV5-4 . . TGTGCCAGCAGCGGAGGGATTCCCTACGAGCAGTACTTC CASSGGIPYEQYF
TRBJ2-7 TRBV19 . . TGTGCCAGTAGTTTGGGGGACAAGTACGAGCAGTACTTC CASSLGDKYEQYF
TRBJ2-7 TRBV6-5 . . TGTGCCAGCAGTTACTACCAGGGGACGTCCTACGAGCAGTACTTC CASSYYQGTSYEQYF
TRBJ2-7 TRBV6-5 . TRBD1 TGTGCCAGCGGACAGGTAGCCTACGAGCAGTACTTC CASGQVAYEQYF
TRBJ2-7 TRBV7-9 . . TGTGCCAGCAGCTTAGGCAGGGCCTACGAGCAGTACTTC CASSLGRAYEQYF
TRBJ2-5 TRBV13 . TRBD2 TGTGCCAGCAGCTTAGACGGGAGCGGGAAAGAGACCCAGTACTTC CASSLDGSGKETQYF
TRBJ2-7 TRBV4-3 . . TGCGCCAGCAGTCACCTGACCTCCTACGAGCAGTACTTC CASSHLTSYEQYF
TRBJ1-2 TRBV4-3 . TRBD1 TGCGCCAGCAGCCCAACCGGGACAGCCGACTATGGCTACACCTTC CASSPTGTADYGYTF
TRBJ2-7 TRBV6-6 . TRBD2 TGTGCCAGCACGACTAGCGGCTACGAGCAGTACTTC CASTTSGYEQYF
TRBJ2-1 TRBV5-1 . TRBD2 TGCGCCAGCAGCAGGGCGGGAGGACCTTACAATGAGCAGTTCTTC CASSRAGGPYNEQFF
TRBJ2-5 TRBV6-5 . TRBD1 TGTGCCAGCAGTTACGGGACAGGGGAAGAGACCCAGTACTTC CASSYGTGEETQYF
TRBJ1-2 TRBV7-9 . . TGTGCCAGCACTGGGGACACGGACTACTATGGCTACACTTTC CASTGDTDYYGYTF
TRBJ1-1 TRBV7-9 . . TGTGCCAGCAGCTTAGAACTAGACAGGGAAGCTTTCTTT CASSLELDREAFF
TRBJ2-2 TRBV5-1 . . TGCGCCAGCTCCATAGAGGGGGGCGACACCGGGGAGCTGTTTTTT CASSIEGGDTGELFF
TRBJ2-7 TRBV19 . . TGTGCCAGTAGTATAGATCTTGGAGCCGGGCAGTACTTC CASSIDLGAGQYF
TRBJ2-5 TRBV7-9 . . TGTGCCAGCAGCTTAAACGGGAACTACCAAGAGACCCAGTACTTC CASSLNGNYQETQYF
TRBJ2-3 TRBV4-2 . . TGTGCCAGCAGCCAAGATTCGGATACGCAGTATTTT CASSQDSDTQYF
TRBJ1-2 TRBV13 . . TGTGCCAGCAGCTTAGGGCGCGGGGTATATGGCTACACCTTC CASSLGRGVYGYTF
TRBJ1-4 TRBV9 . TRBD1 TGTGCCAGCAGCGTAGCTGGGCAGGGGGCTAATGAAAAACTGTTTTTT CASSVAGQGANEKLFF
TRBJ1-5 TRBV5-6 . . TGTGCCAGCAGCACCTCACCGGAAAACAATCAGCCCCAGCATTTT CASSTSPENNQPQHF
TRBJ2-7 TRBV27 . TRBD2 TGTGCCAGCAGTTTAATGGGGCTAGCGGGTCCCACCTACGAGCAGTACTTC CASSLMGLAGPTYEQYF